Listed here are 20 T cell receptor beta chains from one sample, sequenced in a study of blood T cell repertoires in COVID-19. Generated by immunoSEQ multiplex PCR, the TCRdb table keeps only in-frame clones and is missing some. In the table there are hundreds of thousands of clones, 85% of which are singletons. The sequencing input was peripheral blood. These receptors all stem from a woman between 50 and 59 years old with active or convalescent COVID-19.

This chain uses TRBV28 with TRBJ1-1; D gene uncertain. The V end was cut by 2 bases, the J end by 5 bases, with 9 bases between. Germline V gene sequence: CDR1 MDHEN, CDR2 SYDVKM. The CDR3 consists of 13 residues. The CDR3 loop reads CASSLPRGTEAFF. For the CDR3, the DNA is TGTGCCAGCAGTTTACCACGGGGTACTGAAGCTTTCTTT.

CDR3: CASSFGTSGGRYEQYF. The CDR3 DNA reads TGTGCCAGCAGCTTTGGGACTAGCGGAGGCAGGTACGAGCAGTACTTC. The chain recombines TRBV7-9 with TRBJ2-7, with 11 positions matching TRBD2. Germline lookup yields CDR1 SEHNR and CDR2 FQNEAQ (reference sequence). The CDR3 runs to 16 residues. V shed 3 bases, J shed 4 bases, and the junction held 8 bases outside the gene matches.

This clone was counted at least ten times. The V call is TRBV27, the J call TRBJ1-5; 8 bases align to TRBD1. The J segment lost 3 bases and the V segment lost 6 bases, leaving 7 bases of the junction unmatched. The CDR3 contains 15 residues. The germline V gene encodes CDR1 MNHEY and CDR2 SMNVEV (reference sequence). The CDR3 bases are TGTGCCAGCAGCCCGGGACAGGTTAACAATCAGCCCCAGCATTTT. Translated, it gives CASSPGQVNNQPQHF.

This clone was recorded a few times. The chain joins TRBV6-1 to TRBJ1-4; possible D gene TRBD1, 5 bases. V gave up 3 bases and J gave up 7 bases, with 21 bases separating them. This CDR3 spans 17 amino acids. Looked up from germline, CDR1 is MNHNS and CDR2 is SASEGT. The CDR3 bases are TGTGCCAGCAGTGACGCCCCTGGCTCAAGGGGCGGTGAAAAACTGTTTTTT. Amino acid sequence: CASSDAPGSRGGEKLFF.

J is TRBJ1-1 and V is TRBV7-2; 7 nucleotides line up with TRBD1. CDR1 and CDR2 from the germline V gene are SGHTA and FQGNSA. The ends lost 3 bases at V and 4 bases at J; junction bases unmatched: 2. This CDR3 spans 13 amino acids. CDR3 nucleotide sequence: TGTGCCAGCAGCTTCAACAGGGGCACTGAAGCTTTCTTT. Translating it yields CASSFNRGTEAFF.

This rearrangement joins TRBV5-1 to TRBJ1-5; no reliable D call. The germline V and J ends were trimmed by 4 bases and 0 bases, with 17 bases remaining between them. CDR3 length: 17 residues. CDR1 and CDR2 from the germline V gene are SGHRS and YFSETQ. CDR3 sequence reads: CASSPGSRGFSNQPQHF. CDR3 bases: TGCGCCAGCAGCCCTGGATCACGGGGATTTAGCAATCAGCCCCAGCATTTT.

This clone appeared once. Here the CDR3 DNA reads TGTGCCAGTAGACCCGGGACAGGGGCTACAGATACGCAGTATTTT. Its protein is CASRPGTGATDTQYF. The genes are TRBV19 and TRBJ2-3, with TRBD1 identical over 10 bases. Germline V CDR1 and CDR2: LNHDA, SQIVND (reference sequence). Trimming removed 6 bases from V and 3 bases from J; junction bases left unmatched: 6. CDR3 length: 15 residues.

The CDR3 DNA sequence: TGCGCCAGCAGCTTGGCCGGGCAGGGTGAGCAGTTCTTC. It translates to CASSLAGQGEQFF. The chain links TRBV5-1 to TRBJ2-1, with D possibly being TRBD1 (5 bases). The V gene's germline CDR1 is SGHRS and CDR2 YFSETQ. The CDR3 covers 13 residues. V dropped 0 bases and J dropped 9 bases, with 10 bases sitting between them.

This clone is medium-sized by share. The CDR3 sequence: CASGLATGAGRGQPQHF. CDR3 in DNA: TGTGCTAGTGGTTTGGCAACGGGGGCGGGCAGGGGGCAGCCCCAGCATTTT. The chain employs TRBV12-5 and TRBJ1-5, with TRBD1 matching 7 bases. Germline trimming cut 1 base from V and 7 bases from J; bases unmatched to any gene: 13. The CDR3 totals 17 residues. Germline-derived CDR1 and CDR2 are LGHNT and FRNRAP.

The chain links TRBV9 to TRBJ2-5; a weak D match, TRBD1 (5 bases). In germline, CDR1 is SGDLS, CDR2 YYNGEE. CDR3 length: 15 residues. Trimming took 3 bases from V and 4 from J, leaving 16 bases between them. This CDR3 reads CASSAQVGVGETQYF. Here the CDR3 DNA reads TGTGCCAGCAGCGCGCAAGTAGGGGTGGGAGAGACCCAGTACTTC.

The rearrangement uses TRBV5-1 and TRBJ2-7; 7 bases are shared with TRBD2. CDR1 is SGHRS, CDR2 YFSETQ, per germline. CDR3 length equals 15 residues. Trimming at V came to 0 bases and at J to 6 bases, leaving 9 bases not matched to a gene. The CDR3: CASSLAGTMEAEQYF. Here the CDR3 DNA reads TGCGCCAGCAGCTTGGCCGGGACTATGGAAGCCGAGCAGTACTTC. Together with reference TRBV5-1 and TRBJ2-7, the CDR3 gives the full variable domain: KAGVTQTPRYLIKTRGQQVTLSCSPISGHRSVSWYQQTPGQGLQFLFEYFSETQRNKGNFPGRFSGRQFSNSRSEMNVSTLELGDSALYLCASSLAGTMEAEQYFGPGTRLTVT.

The chain joins TRBV6-5 to TRBJ1-2, with D uncertain. Germline CDR1 and CDR2: MNHEY and SVGAGI. The V gene lost 6 bases and the J gene lost 5 bases, with 16 bases spanning the gap. The CDR3 is 14 amino acids. CDR3 residues: CASSRSRVWYGYTF. In nucleotides, the CDR3 is TGTGCCAGCAGCCGAAGTAGAGTCTGGTATGGCTACACCTTC.

CDR3 DNA: TGTGCCAGCAGCCGAGGAGGACTAGCGGGAGCTTACTACAATGAGCAGTTCTTC. Protein sequence: CASSRGGLAGAYYNEQFF. This chain uses TRBV7-9 with TRBJ2-1, with 13 bases that match TRBD2. V shed 5 bases and J 3 bases; nucleotides not matched to a gene: 10. CDR1 is SEHNR and CDR2 is FQNEAQ in the germline V gene (reference sequence). This CDR3 is built from 18 residues.

This chain joins TRBV5-1 and TRBJ2-7; D possibly corresponds to TRBD1 (6 bases). This CDR3 is 13 amino acids long. The germline gives CDR1 SGHRS, CDR2 YFSETQ. The V and J ends lost 4 bases and 2 bases respectively, with 10 bases between them. The CDR3 region is CASSRGQTYEQYF. CDR3 DNA sequence: TGCGCCAGCAGCCGCGGACAGACCTACGAGCAGTACTTC.

The genes are TRBV5-5 and TRBJ2-3; D uncertain. The CDR3 has 13 amino acids. Deletions cut 3 bases from V and 2 bases from J, with 7 bases between. Germline loops: CDR1 SGHKS, CDR2 YYEKEE (reference sequence). CDR3 protein: CASSSVSTDTQYF. The DNA for the CDR3 is TGTGCCAGCAGCTCCGTCTCCACAGATACGCAGTATTTT.

The chain joins TRBV3-1 (or the pseudogene TRBV3-2) to TRBJ1-5, with D unclear. Germline V CDR1 and CDR2: LGHDT, YNNKEL (reference sequence). The CDR3 has 15 residues. Between the trimmed V and J ends, which lost 1 base and 7 bases, there was a span of 14 bases. CDR3 residues: CASSQVWGGGQPQHF. In nucleotides, the CDR3 is TGTGCCAGCAGCCAAGTGTGGGGAGGTGGGCAGCCCCAGCATTTT.

This sequence joins TRBV9 and TRBJ2-1; perhaps TRBD2 as D (6 bases). Deletions cut 1 base from V and 8 bases from J, with 19 bases between. The CDR3 extends over 16 amino acids. Germline values: CDR1 SGDLS, CDR2 YYNGEE. The CDR3 sequence: CASSVSVAALGHEQFF. For the CDR3, the DNA is TGTGCCAGCAGCGTATCGGTAGCGGCCCTGGGGCATGAGCAGTTCTTC.

The rearrangement joins TRBV5-4 to TRBJ1-1; 7 bases agree with TRBD1. J gave up 0 bases and V 5 bases, and 10 bases lay outside the gene matches. This CDR3 region has 16 residues. The germline CDR1 and CDR2 sequences are SGHNT and YYREEE (reference sequence). CDR3 in DNA: TGTGCCAGCAGTTCTGACAGGGTTAGGATGAACACTGAAGCTTTCTTT. The encoded protein is CASSSDRVRMNTEAFF.

V and J are TRBV27 and TRBJ2-7; 7 bases line up with TRBD2. The CDR3 is made up of 15 amino acids. V shed 4 bases and J 2 bases; nucleotides not matched to a gene: 8. Germline V CDR1 and CDR2: MNHEY, SMNVEV (reference sequence). The CDR3 coding sequence is TGTGCCAGCAGTTCGGCGGGAGTGAAGACCTACGAGCAGTACTTC. This encodes CASSSAGVKTYEQYF.

The V call is TRBV5-1, the J call TRBJ2-7; weak D call: TRBD1 (5 bases). The germline gives CDR1 SGHRS, CDR2 YFSETQ. V shed 3 bases and J shed 3 bases, with 16 bases lying between them. CDR3 length: 15 amino acids. The CDR3 DNA sequence: TGCGCCAGCAGCTCAGTAGCCGGACAATTCTACGAGCAGTACTTC. This sequence encodes CASSSVAGQFYEQYF.